This passage covers 24 T cell receptor beta chains from one sample sequenced in a study of blood T cell repertoires in COVID-19. Some clones are missing from TCRdb's copy, which holds only in-frame ones; the method was immunoSEQ multiplex PCR. The table lists 200,000 or so clones, around 90% of them singletons. Sequencing used peripheral blood. The receptors were sampled from a man in his sixties with COVID-19, enrolled during active disease.

This chain links TRBV11-2 with TRBJ1-2, with D tentatively TRBD1 (5 bases). The germline CDR1 and CDR2 sequences are SGHAT and FQNNGV. CDR3 length equals 13 residues. The V gene lost 1 base and the J gene lost 3 bases, with 6 bases spanning the gap. CDR3 sequence reads: CASSLAGDYGYTF. The CDR3 DNA reads as TGTGCCAGCAGCTTAGCGGGGGACTATGGCTACACCTTC. The complete variable domain, with remaining parts taken from reference TRBV11-2 and TRBJ1-2, reads EAGVAQSPRYKIIEKRQSVAFWCNPISGHATLYWYQQILGQGPKLLIQFQNNGVVDDSQLPKDRFSAERLKGVDSTLKIQPAKLEDSAVYLCASSLAGDYGYTFGSGTRLTVV.

The chain carries TRBV4-1 and TRBJ1-2; TRBD1 agrees at 7 bases. The CDR3 totals 14 residues. V shed 3 bases, J shed 8 bases, and the junction held 9 bases outside the gene matches. Germline V gene lookup returns CDR1 MGHRA and CDR2 YSYEKL. The CDR3 nucleotides are TGCGCCAGCAGCCACCTGACAGGGAACAGGGGCTACACCTTC. Its translation is CASSHLTGNRGYTF.

V and J are TRBV18 and TRBJ2-3; 8 positions match TRBD2. In germline, CDR1 is KGHSH, CDR2 LQKENI. The CDR3 is 16 residues long. Trimming took 0 bases from V and 7 from J; bases not matched to a gene: 9. The DNA of the CDR3 is TGTGCCAGCTCACCACCGGGTAGCGGGACCTCGAATACGCAGTATTTT. Translation gives CASSPPGSGTSNTQYF.

The chain uses TRBV13 and TRBJ1-5, with D perhaps TRBD1 (5 bases). Germline V gene data show CDR1 as PRHDT and CDR2 as FYEKMQ (reference sequence). The CDR3 runs 13 residues. V dropped 5 bases and J dropped 4 bases, with 9 bases sitting between them. CDR3 loop: CASSRGTNQPQHF. CDR3 DNA: TGTGCCAGCAGCCGAGGGACTAATCAGCCCCAGCATTTT.

V usage is TRBV4-2 and J usage is TRBJ1-2; TRBD1 matches at 7 bases. There are 15 residues in the CDR3. Germline V CDR1 and CDR2: LGHNA, YNFKEQ. The V segment lost 3 bases and the J segment 7 bases; nucleotides outside the gene matches: 11. CDR3 coding DNA: TGTGCCAGCAGCCAGGGGTGGGTAGGGGGCAGTGGCTACACCTTC. Its protein product is CASSQGWVGGSGYTF.

The rearrangement uses TRBV5-1 and TRBJ2-4; D may be TRBD1 (6 bases). Germline V lookup: CDR1 SGHRS, CDR2 YFSETQ. The CDR3 has 12 amino acids. Deletions cut 0 bases from V and 8 bases from J, with 6 bases between. The CDR3 bases are TGCGCCAGCAGCTTGGAGGGGGACATTCAGTACTTC. Protein product: CASSLEGDIQYF.

This clone was seen more than once but under ten times. The chain employs TRBV3-1 (or the pseudogene TRBV3-2) and TRBJ1-2; possibly TRBD1 for D (6 bases). Germline lookup yields CDR1 LGHDT and CDR2 YNNKEL (reference sequence). The CDR3 runs 15 residues. Trimming removed 1 base at V and 4 bases at J, with 13 bases between. This CDR3 reads CASSQGAGVSYGYTF. The DNA for the CDR3 is TGTGCCAGCAGCCAAGGCGCAGGGGTTAGCTATGGCTACACCTTC.

The V and J genes are TRBV7-9 and TRBJ1-6; 9 bases map to TRBD1. The germline gives CDR1 SEHNR, CDR2 FQNEAQ (reference sequence). J gave up 5 bases and V 5 bases, and 4 bases lay outside the gene matches. The CDR3 is 15 amino acids. The CDR3 DNA reads as TGTGCCAGCAGCGCGGGGGACAGGGATAATTCACCCCTCCACTTT. Encoded protein: CASSAGDRDNSPLHF.

The rearrangement joins TRBV11-2 to TRBJ1-1; D remains unclear. The CDR3 is 14 amino acids. Germline V gives CDR1 SGHAT, CDR2 FQNNGV. With 2 bases removed from V and 7 bases from J, the gap between germline ends came to 14 bases. CDR3 amino acids: CASSLYGQEGEAFF. The DNA for the CDR3 is TGTGCCAGCAGCTTATATGGCCAGGAGGGTGAAGCTTTCTTT.

V is TRBV7-2 and J is TRBJ2-1; D unclear. The CDR3 loop spans 12 amino acids. Trimming left V 4 bases short and J 11 bases short, with 12 bases between. Germline CDR1 is SGHTA and CDR2 is FQGNSA. CDR3: CASSSTSIQQFF. CDR3 in DNA: TGTGCCAGCAGCTCGACTTCGATCCAGCAGTTCTTC.

With respect to this clone: Other DNA sequences within the sample encode an identical CDR3. The chain is built from TRBV27 and TRBJ2-1, with D tentatively TRBD2 (5 bases). With 0 bases removed from V and 2 bases from J, the gap between germline ends came to 8 bases. The CDR3 runs to 15 residues. Germline loops: CDR1 MNHEY, CDR2 SMNVEV (reference sequence). CDR3 amino acids: CASSLSGRAYNEQFF. The CDR3 region has the DNA TGTGCCAGCAGTTTATCAGGGAGAGCCTACAATGAGCAGTTCTTC.

The genes are TRBV5-4 and TRBJ2-7; 11 bases map to TRBD1. Trimming at V came to 4 bases and at J to 2 bases, leaving 2 bases not matched to a gene. Germline V gene sequence: CDR1 SGHNT, CDR2 YYREEE (reference sequence). The CDR3 consists of 14 residues. The CDR3 coding sequence is TGTGCCAGCAGCAAGGACAGGGGGCCCTACGAGCAGTACTTC. Translated, it gives CASSKDRGPYEQYF. The complete variable domain, with remaining parts taken from reference TRBV5-4 and TRBJ2-7, reads ETGVTQSPTHLIKTRGQQVTLRCSSQSGHNTVSWYQQALGQGPQFIFQYYREEENGRGNFPPRFSGLQFPNYSSELNVNALELDDSALYLCASSKDRGPYEQYFGPGTRLTVT.

Turning to this clone: The sample contains more than one DNA sequence encoding this CDR3. The V and J genes are TRBV7-3 and TRBJ2-3, with TRBD2 matching 9 bases. Trimming at V came to 2 bases and at J to 3 bases, leaving 3 bases not matched to a gene. CDR3 length: 15 amino acids. CDR1 is SGHTA and CDR2 is FQGTGA in the germline V gene. The CDR3 coding sequence is TGTGCCAGCAGCTTAGGCCTAGCGGGGACAGATACGCAGTATTTT. This translates into CASSLGLAGTDTQYF.

The genes are TRBV3-1 (or the pseudogene TRBV3-2) and TRBJ1-5; D gene unclear. CDR1 is LGHDT, CDR2 YNNKEL, per germline (reference sequence). There are 12 residues in the CDR3. Trimming stripped 3 bases from V and 6 bases from J, with 6 bases between. The CDR3 loop is CASSQNGQPQHF. The CDR3 region has the DNA TGTGCCAGCAGCCAGAACGGTCAGCCCCAGCATTTT.

The V gene is TRBV7-2, the J gene TRBJ2-2; tentative D call: TRBD1 (7 bases). Germline V lookup: CDR1 SGHTA, CDR2 FQGNSA. This CDR3 contains 14 residues. Trimming took off 5 bases at V and 5 bases at J, with 12 bases between the two ends. The CDR3 sequence: CASSPRGVTGELFF. The CDR3 DNA reads TGTGCCAGCAGCCCCAGGGGGGTGACCGGGGAGCTGTTTTTT.

J is TRBJ1-5 and V is TRBV7-2, with D possibly matching TRBD1 (5 bases). The CDR3 totals 18 residues. Germline V gives CDR1 SGHTA, CDR2 FQGNSA. Between the trimmed V and J ends, which lost 1 base and 0 bases, there was a span of 16 bases. CDR3 coding DNA: TGTGCCAGCAGCTTAGGAAGAGGCGACAGTTATAGCAATCAGCCCCAGCATTTT. Translation: CASSLGRGDSYSNQPQHF.

This sequence joins TRBV2 and TRBJ2-7; tentative D call: TRBD1 (6 bases). The CDR3 spans 15 residues. V dropped 3 bases and J dropped 9 bases, with 21 bases sitting between them. The germline V gene has CDR1 SNHLY and CDR2 FYNNEI. CDR3 amino acids: CASSDRDMAPLGQYF. The CDR3 DNA reads TGTGCCAGCAGTGACCGGGACATGGCCCCCCTAGGGCAGTACTTC.

The rearrangement links TRBV5-1 to TRBJ1-1; a possible D gene is TRBD1 (6 bases). Germline CDR1 and CDR2: SGHRS and YFSETQ. The CDR3 has 16 amino acids. V was trimmed by 4 bases and J by 1 base, leaving 17 bases between them. The CDR3 protein is CASSPGRTVGNTEAFF. CDR3 in DNA: TGCGCCAGCAGCCCAGGCCGGACAGTGGGGAACACTGAAGCTTTCTTT.

This chain connects TRBV5-4 to TRBJ2-1; TRBD2 aligns across 8 bases. Germline trimming cut 4 bases from V and 7 bases from J; bases unmatched to any gene: 13. CDR3 length: 16 residues. Germline V gene data show CDR1 as SGHNT and CDR2 as YYREEE (reference sequence). The CDR3 bases are TGTGCCAGCAGCACCCCCGGGACTAGATCCCTAAATGAGCAGTTCTTC. This sequence encodes CASSTPGTRSLNEQFF.

V usage is TRBV19 and J usage is TRBJ2-3, with 14 bases that match TRBD2. The V gene's germline CDR1 is LNHDA and CDR2 SQIVND (reference sequence). V lost 7 bases to trimming and J lost 4 bases; unmatched junction nucleotides: 4. The CDR3 totals 15 residues. The CDR3 is CASMRLAGGSDTQYF. CDR3 nucleotides: TGTGCCAGTATGAGACTAGCGGGAGGGTCAGATACGCAGTATTTT.

The chain links TRBV29-1 to TRBJ2-1; tentatively, D is TRBD2 (5 bases). V lost 2 bases, J lost 2 bases, and 10 bases lay in between. The CDR3 is 14 amino acids. Germline V lookup: CDR1 SQVTM, CDR2 ANQGSEA. The CDR3 DNA is TGCAGCGTTGAATCCGGGGTCCCCTACAATGAGCAGTTCTTC. Its protein product is CSVESGVPYNEQFF.

The chain couples TRBV4-1 to TRBJ2-1; 11 nucleotides line up with TRBD2. Germline CDR1 MGHRA, CDR2 YSYEKL. This CDR3 has 16 residues. Unmatched junction bases numbered 7, after V lost 2 bases and J lost 7 bases. CDR3 residues: CASSQTGTSGLNEQFF. CDR3 DNA: TGCGCCAGCAGCCAAACCGGGACTAGCGGTCTAAATGAGCAGTTCTTC.

The CDR3 here is CASSQGSQPQHF. CDR3 DNA: TGTGCCAGCAGTCAGGGGAGTCAGCCCCAGCATTTT. V gene TRBV28 combines with J gene TRBJ1-5; TRBD1 might be the D (6 bases). Germline loops: CDR1 MDHEN, CDR2 SYDVKM. The CDR3 has 12 residues. V was shortened by 5 bases and J by 6 bases, with 8 bases between the two germline ends.

V and J are TRBV12-5 and TRBJ2-7, with 9 bases identical to TRBD2. Trimming cost V 5 bases and J 4 bases; bases outside gene matches: 6. Germline V CDR1 and CDR2: LGHNT, FRNRAP. The CDR3 spans 14 residues. CDR3 in amino acids: CASGPRGGGYEQYF. CDR3 coding DNA: TGTGCTAGTGGTCCCCGCGGGGGGGGATACGAGCAGTACTTC. Combining the CDR3 with reference TRBV12-5 and TRBJ2-7 gives the whole variable domain DARVTQTPRHKVTEMGQEVTMRCQPILGHNTVFWYRQTMMQGLELLAYFRNRAPLDDSGMPKDRFSAEMPDATLATLKIQPSEPRDSAVYFCASGPRGGGYEQYFGPGTRLTVT.